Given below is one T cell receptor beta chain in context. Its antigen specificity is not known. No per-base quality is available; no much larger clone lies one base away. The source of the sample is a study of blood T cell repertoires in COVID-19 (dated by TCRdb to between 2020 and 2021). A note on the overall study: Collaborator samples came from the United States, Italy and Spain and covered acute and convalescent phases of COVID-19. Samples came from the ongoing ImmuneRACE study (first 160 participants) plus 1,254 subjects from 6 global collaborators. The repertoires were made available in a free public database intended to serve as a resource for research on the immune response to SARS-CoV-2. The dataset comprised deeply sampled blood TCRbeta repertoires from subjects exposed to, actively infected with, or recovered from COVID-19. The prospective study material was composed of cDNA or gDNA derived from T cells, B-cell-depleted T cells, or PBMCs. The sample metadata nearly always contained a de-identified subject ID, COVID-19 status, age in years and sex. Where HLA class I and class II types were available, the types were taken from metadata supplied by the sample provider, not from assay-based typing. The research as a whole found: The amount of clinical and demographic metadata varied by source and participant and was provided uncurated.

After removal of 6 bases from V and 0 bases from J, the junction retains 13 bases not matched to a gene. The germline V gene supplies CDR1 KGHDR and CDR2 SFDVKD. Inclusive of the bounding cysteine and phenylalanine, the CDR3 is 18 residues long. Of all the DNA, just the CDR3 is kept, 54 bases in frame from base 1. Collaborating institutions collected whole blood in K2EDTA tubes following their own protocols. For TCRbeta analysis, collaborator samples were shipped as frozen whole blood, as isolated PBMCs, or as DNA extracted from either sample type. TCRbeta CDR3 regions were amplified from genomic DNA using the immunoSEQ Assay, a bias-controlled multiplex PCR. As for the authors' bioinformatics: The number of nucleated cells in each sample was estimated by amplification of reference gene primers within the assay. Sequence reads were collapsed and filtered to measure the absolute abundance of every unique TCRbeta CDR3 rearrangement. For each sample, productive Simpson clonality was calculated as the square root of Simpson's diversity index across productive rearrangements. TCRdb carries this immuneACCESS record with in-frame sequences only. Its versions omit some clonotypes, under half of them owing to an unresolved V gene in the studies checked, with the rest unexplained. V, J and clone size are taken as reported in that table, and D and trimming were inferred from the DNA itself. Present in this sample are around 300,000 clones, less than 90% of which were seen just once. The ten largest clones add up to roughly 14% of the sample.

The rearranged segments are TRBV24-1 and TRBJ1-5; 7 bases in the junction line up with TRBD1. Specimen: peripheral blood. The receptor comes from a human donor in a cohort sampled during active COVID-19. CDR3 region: CATSLSGTVFYSNQPQHF. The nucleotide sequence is TGTGCCACCAGTCTCTCCGGGACAGTCTTTTATAGCAATCAGCCCCAGCATTTT.